The 28 T cell receptor beta chains listed next were all sequenced from one sample in a study of shared clonotypes between healthy human individuals. The data were produced by immunoSEQ multiplex PCR, yet TCRdb's version contains in-frame clones alone and is incomplete. The data show fewer than 1.4 million clones, 75% to 80% seen once. Sequenced: memory CD4+ T cells from PBMCs. Subset given: CD45RA-negative fraction. Receptors were obtained from a man younger than 35 in good health. Some clones in this sample may be carry-over from other donors' samples.

This clone appeared a few times. The J gene is TRBJ1-1, the V gene TRBV28; D not resolved. V was pared by 5 bases and J by 3 bases, with 10 bases between. This CDR3 is 13 amino acids long. Germline loops: CDR1 MDHEN, CDR2 SYDVKM. CDR3 residues: CASSQAYYTEAFF. In nucleotides, the CDR3 is TGTGCCAGCAGTCAGGCATACTACACTGAAGCTTTCTTT.

The chain combines TRBV11-3 with TRBJ2-7; either TRBD1 or TRBD2 may supply D (6 bases each). This CDR3 has 15 residues. V shed 1 base and J shed 2 bases, with 12 bases lying between them. The germline gives CDR1 SGHNT, CDR2 YENEEA. CDR3 nucleotide sequence: TGTGCCAGCAGCTTAGGACGGGGGCGGACCTACGAGCAGTACTTC. Its translation is CASSLGRGRTYEQYF.

V and J are TRBV30 and TRBJ2-1; 9 nucleotides agree with TRBD2. Germline CDR1 reads GTSNPN; CDR2 reads SVGIG (reference sequence). This CDR3 is 14 amino acids long. V lost 7 bases and J lost 10; bases outside the gene matches: 14. The CDR3 sequence is CAFTTREGLSEQFF. CDR3 nucleotides: TGTGCCTTCACAACGCGGGAGGGCCTCTCCGAGCAGTTCTTC. The variable domain in full, completed from reference TRBV30 and TRBJ2-1, reads SQTIHQWPATLVQPVGSPLSLECTVEGTSNPNLYWYRQAAGRGLQLLFYSVGIGQISSEVPQNLSASRPQDRQFILSSKKLLLSDSGFYLCAFTTREGLSEQFFGPGTRLTVL.

Notes on this clone: This likely reflects a read error, since a far larger clone is one base away. The chain carries TRBV30 and TRBJ1-1, with a weak D call TRBD1 (6 bases). The V end lost 5 bases, the J end lost 5 bases, and 15 bases lay between the germline ends. This CDR3 region has 13 residues. The germline V gene has CDR1 GTSNPN and CDR2 SVGIG (reference sequence). The CDR3 protein is CAWSRTAVTEAFF. For the CDR3, the DNA is TGTGCCTGGTCCCGGACAGCTGTGACTGAAGCTTTCTTT.

The chain carries TRBV28 and TRBJ1-2; tentatively, D is TRBD1 (5 bases). The CDR3 consists of 16 residues. Trimming removed 8 bases from V and 5 bases from J, with 24 bases in between. Per germline, CDR1 MDHEN and CDR2 SYDVKM. For the CDR3, the DNA is TGTGCCAGCCTCAAAGGGGACTCACGTTCTCCTTATGGCTACACCTTC. Protein: CASLKGDSRSPYGYTF.

The CDR3 DNA is TGTGCCACCTCCAGGACCGGTGGAGCTTTCTTT. Residues: CATSRTGGAFF. V is TRBV6-1 and J is TRBJ1-1; D is undetermined. CDR1 and CDR2 from the germline V gene are MNHNS and SASEGT. CDR3 size: 11 residues. The V and J ends lost 10 bases and 10 bases respectively, with 16 bases between them.

On this clone itself: A far more abundant clone sits one base away, making this likely a read error. The CDR3 does not end in the conserved phenylalanine or tryptophan, so this is likely a read error. The chain employs TRBV29-1 and TRBJ2-7; D remains unclear. The V end was cut by 5 bases, the J end by 2 bases, with 13 bases between. The germline CDR1 and CDR2 sequences are SQVTM and ANQGSEA. This CDR3 contains 13 residues. CDR3 DNA sequence: TGCAGCGTTCAACTACGCCCAACCTACGAGCAGTACCTC. Translated: CSVQLRPTYEQYL.

The chain is built from TRBV7-3 and TRBJ1-5; the D gene is possibly TRBD1 (5 bases). The germline V gene has CDR1 SGHTA and CDR2 FQGTGA. Between the trimmed V and J ends, which lost 0 bases and 5 bases, there was a span of 5 bases. This CDR3 is 13 amino acids long. The CDR3 loop is CASSLTGDQPQHF. CDR3 DNA sequence: TGTGCCAGCAGCTTAACGGGGGATCAGCCCCAGCATTTT.

Comment on this clone: Other DNA sequences in this specimen translate into the identical CDR3. DNA for the CDR3: TGCGCCAGCAGCTTCGGTATCCAAGAGACCCAGTACTTC. It encodes CASSFGIQETQYF. J is TRBJ2-5 and V is TRBV5-1; D gene uncertain. V was clipped by 2 bases and J by 1 base, with 6 bases between them. CDR1 SGHRS and CDR2 YFSETQ come from the germline V gene. The CDR3 covers 13 residues.

V usage is TRBV4-2 and J usage is TRBJ2-5; D ambiguous. The germline V gene has CDR1 LGHNA and CDR2 YNFKEQ. The ends were cut back, 1 base at V and 0 bases at J, with 9 bases in the middle. The CDR3 runs to 15 residues. CDR3 DNA sequence: TGTGCCAGCAGCCAAGTCCCCACCTACCAAGAGACCCAGTACTTC. Protein product: CASSQVPTYQETQYF.

The chain recombines TRBV10-3 with TRBJ2-2; possible D gene TRBD2, 6 bases. The V gene lost 9 bases and the J gene lost 4 bases, with 18 bases spanning the gap. This CDR3 comprises 15 residues. Germline lookup yields CDR1 ENHRY and CDR2 SYGVKD. The CDR3 sequence: CAMGRDPSLTGELFF. Here the CDR3 DNA reads TGTGCCATGGGGCGGGACCCAAGCCTCACCGGGGAGCTGTTTTTT.

CDR3 DNA sequence: TGTGCCAGCAGTTACTTGGGACTAGCCACCGGGGAGCTGTTTTTT. It specifies CASSYLGLATGELFF. This chain joins TRBV6-5 and TRBJ2-2, with 9 bases aligning to TRBD2. The CDR3 consists of 15 residues. The trim removed 1 base at V and 4 bases at J, leaving 1 base unmatched. Germline V lookup: CDR1 MNHEY, CDR2 SVGAGI.

This clone was seen only a few times. The chain joins TRBV6-5 to TRBJ1-2; D gene unclear. CDR3 size: 12 residues. The V gene's germline CDR1 is MNHEY and CDR2 SVGAGI. The V gene lost 7 bases and the J gene lost 7 bases, with 13 bases spanning the gap. CDR3 nucleotide sequence: TGTGCCAGCACCGCGGGAGAAGGTGGCTACACCTTC. Amino acids: CASTAGEGGYTF.

This clone has a handful of counts. The V and J genes are TRBV5-4 and TRBJ2-3; 13 bases map to TRBD2. Germline V gene lookup returns CDR1 SGHNT and CDR2 YYREEE (reference sequence). The trim removed 6 bases at V and 2 bases at J, leaving 12 bases unmatched. The CDR3 sequence is 18 residues long. The CDR3 DNA sequence: TGTGCCAGCACGTCAGCGAAACTAGCGGGAGGGCTCACAGATACGCAGTATTTT. Its protein is CASTSAKLAGGLTDTQYF.

This clone was picked up one time. A read error may account for a junction end that differs from germline. This chain joins TRBV29-1 and TRBJ2-7; D is unresolved. This CDR3 has 10 residues. Per germline, CDR1 SQVTM and CDR2 ANQGSEA. The DNA for the CDR3 is TGCAGCGTAACAGAGTACGAGCGGTACTTC. It yields the protein CSVTEYERYF.

The gene calls are TRBV10-3 and TRBJ2-5; the match to TRBD1 covers 9 bases. V lost 8 bases and J lost 2; bases outside the gene matches: 6. This CDR3 is 14 amino acids long. Germline V lookup: CDR1 ENHRY, CDR2 SYGVKD. DNA for the CDR3: TGTGCCATCGGAGCGGGACAGGGTCAAGAGACCCAGTACTTC. It codes for CAIGAGQGQETQYF.

This clone was counted only a few times. J is TRBJ2-3 and V is TRBV5-1, with D perhaps TRBD2 (5 bases). Germline V gene data show CDR1 as SGHRS and CDR2 as YFSETQ. V was trimmed by 1 base and J by 0 bases, leaving 9 bases between them. This CDR3 spans 15 amino acids. The CDR3, as DNA: TGCGCCAGCAGCTTGTCGGCGGGTAGCACAGATACGCAGTATTTT. This translates into CASSLSAGSTDTQYF.

The chain is built from TRBV30 and TRBJ1-2; D ambiguous. The CDR3 is made up of 17 amino acids. Looked up from germline, CDR1 is GTSNPN and CDR2 is SVGIG (reference sequence). Trimming took off 4 bases at V and 4 bases at J, with 25 bases between the two ends. CDR3 sequence: CAWTFREYRLAGYGYTF. The CDR3 bases are TGTGCCTGGACCTTTAGGGAGTACCGCCTCGCCGGCTATGGCTACACCTTC. The full variable domain, rest sourced from reference TRBV30 and TRBJ1-2, is SQTIHQWPATLVQPVGSPLSLECTVEGTSNPNLYWYRQAAGRGLQLLFYSVGIGQISSEVPQNLSASRPQDRQFILSSKKLLLSDSGFYLCAWTFREYRLAGYGYTFGSGTRLTVV.

The chain couples TRBV6-5 to TRBJ1-5; D is perhaps TRBD1 (6 bases). The CDR3 length is 15 residues. Germline CDR1 MNHEY, CDR2 SVGAGI. Trimming left V 6 bases short and J 0 bases short, with 12 bases between. CDR3 sequence (DNA): TGTGCCAGCAGGATGGACAGCAATAGCAATCAGCCCCAGCATTTT. It specifies CASRMDSNSNQPQHF.

This clone was observed a single time. The chain couples TRBV11-2 to TRBJ2-3; 7 bases are a match to TRBD2. This CDR3 contains 14 residues. With V trimmed by 4 bases and J by 7 bases, 8 bases remained unmatched. Per the germline V gene, CDR1 is SGHAT and CDR2 is FQNNGV. The chain's CDR3 is CASSSNRGGHTQYF. The CDR3 DNA sequence: TGTGCCAGCAGCTCCAATCGCGGGGGACATACGCAGTATTTT.

V is TRBV30 and J is TRBJ1-2; D gene unclear. The V gene lost 7 bases and the J gene lost 8 bases, with 17 bases spanning the gap. Looked up from germline, CDR1 is GTSNPN and CDR2 is SVGIG (reference sequence). This CDR3 has 12 residues. The CDR3: CASSTGPRGYTF. The CDR3 region has the DNA TGTGCCTCCTCAACGGGTCCTCGGGGCTACACCTTC.

J is TRBJ1-2 and V is TRBV5-1; 12 bases line up with TRBD1. V shed 1 base and J 6 bases; nucleotides not matched to a gene: 13. There are 18 residues in the CDR3. CDR1 and CDR2 from the germline V gene are SGHRS and YFSETQ. CDR3 sequence: CASSLSPGQGAAINGYTF. The DNA for the CDR3 is TGCGCCAGCAGCTTGTCCCCGGGACAGGGGGCGGCGATCAATGGCTACACCTTC.

This rearrangement joins TRBV7-9 to TRBJ2-3; the D gene is possibly TRBD2 (5 bases). In germline, CDR1 is SEHNR, CDR2 FQNEAQ (reference sequence). V lost 2 bases and J 2 bases, leaving 14 bases between the germline ends. The CDR3 length is 16 residues. The CDR3 sequence: CASSLNPIGITDTQYF. CDR3 nucleotides: TGTGCCAGCAGCTTAAACCCCATCGGGATCACAGATACGCAGTATTTT.

In this sample, this clone turned up many times. The same CDR3 arises from other DNA sequences in this sample as well. The chain employs TRBV15 and TRBJ1-1, with unresolved D. This CDR3 has 13 amino acids. CDR1 and CDR2 from the germline V gene are LNHNV and YYDKDF (reference sequence). V was shortened by 0 bases and J by 0 bases, with 2 bases between the two germline ends. CDR3 coding DNA: TGTGCCACCAGCAGAGACTTGAACACTGAAGCTTTCTTT. It is translated as CATSRDLNTEAFF.

This clone came up a few times. V gene TRBV29-1 combines with J gene TRBJ2-7; D is unresolved. Germline V gene lookup returns CDR1 SQVTM and CDR2 ANQGSEA. The CDR3 spans 14 residues. V dropped 4 bases and J dropped 3 bases, with 16 bases sitting between them. The CDR3 DNA reads TGCAGCGTTGTATATGAGACATACCTCTACGAGCAGTACTTC. Its protein product is CSVVYETYLYEQYF.

V and J are TRBV6-1 and TRBJ1-2; D uncertain. The V gene's germline CDR1 is MNHNS and CDR2 SASEGT. V gave up 2 bases and J gave up 4 bases, with 11 bases separating them. This CDR3 comprises 14 residues. The CDR3 sequence: CASSELGGVYGYTF. CDR3 DNA: TGTGCCAGCAGTGAACTAGGCGGGGTCTATGGCTACACCTTC.

The rearrangement links TRBV5-4 to TRBJ2-3; a weak D match, TRBD1 (5 bases). This CDR3 spans 14 amino acids. Trimming pared 6 bases from V and 2 bases from J, leaving 13 bases between. Per germline, CDR1 SGHNT and CDR2 YYREEE (reference sequence). The CDR3 sequence is CASTVDSPTDTQYF. The CDR3 DNA is TGTGCCAGCACCGTCGACAGCCCCACAGATACGCAGTATTTT.

The rearrangement joins TRBV10-3 to TRBJ1-1; D is possibly TRBD1 (5 bases). The CDR3 totals 13 residues. CDR1 is ENHRY, CDR2 SYGVKD, per germline. V was pared by 6 bases and J by 3 bases, with 11 bases between. The CDR3 sequence is CAIREDIYTEAFF. In nucleotides, the CDR3 is TGTGCCATCAGGGAGGACATCTACACTGAAGCTTTCTTT.